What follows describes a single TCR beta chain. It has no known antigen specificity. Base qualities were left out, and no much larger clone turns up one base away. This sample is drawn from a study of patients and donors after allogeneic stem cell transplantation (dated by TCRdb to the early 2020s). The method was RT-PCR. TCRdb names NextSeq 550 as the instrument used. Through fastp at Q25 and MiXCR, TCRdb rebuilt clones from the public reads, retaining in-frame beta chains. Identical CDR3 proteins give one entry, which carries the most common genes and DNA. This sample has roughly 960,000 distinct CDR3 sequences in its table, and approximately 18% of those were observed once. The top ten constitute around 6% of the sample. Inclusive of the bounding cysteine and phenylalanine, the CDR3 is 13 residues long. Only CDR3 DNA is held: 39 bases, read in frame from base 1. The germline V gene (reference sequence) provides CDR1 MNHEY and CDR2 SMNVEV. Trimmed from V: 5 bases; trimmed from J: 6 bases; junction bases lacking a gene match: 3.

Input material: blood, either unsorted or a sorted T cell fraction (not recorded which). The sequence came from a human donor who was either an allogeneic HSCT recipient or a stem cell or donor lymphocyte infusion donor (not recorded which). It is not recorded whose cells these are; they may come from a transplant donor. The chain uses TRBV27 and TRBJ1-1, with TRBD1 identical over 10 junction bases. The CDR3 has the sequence CASSAGTGAEAFF. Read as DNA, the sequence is TGTGCCAGCAGTGCCGGGACAGGGGCTGAAGCTTTCTTT.